These 3 T cell receptor beta chains originate from one sample sequenced in a study of shared clonotypes between healthy human individuals. Here immunoSEQ multiplex PCR was the method, and the copy in TCRdb shows in-frame clones only, minus some. The sample lists around 2,000,000 clones, 85% to 95% seen once, with around 0.13% in the top ten. Sequencing used naive CD4+ T cells sorted from blood. Subset meaning: CD45RA+ positively selected. Receptors were obtained from a man between 18 and 29 years old in good health.

The chain has TRBV5-4 and TRBJ2-2; 12 bases are a match to TRBD2. The CDR3 spans 16 residues. V dropped 6 bases and J dropped 4; count of bases not matched to a gene: 7. Looked up from germline, CDR1 is SGHNT and CDR2 is YYREEE (reference sequence). For the CDR3, the DNA is TGTGCCAGCACCCGACTAGCGGGAGATTTCACCGGGGAGCTGTTTTTT. As protein: CASTRLAGDFTGELFF.

This rearrangement joins TRBV7-2 to TRBJ2-1; 13 nucleotides agree with TRBD2. J lost 8 bases, V lost 5 bases, and 6 bases had no gene match. Germline CDR1 and CDR2: SGHTA and FQGNSA. This CDR3 region has 15 residues. The CDR3: CASSPRTSGSYEQFF. CDR3 nucleotide sequence: TGTGCCAGCAGCCCACGGACTAGCGGGAGCTATGAGCAGTTCTTC. The variable domain in full, completed from reference TRBV7-2 and TRBJ2-1, reads GAGVSQSPSNKVTEKGKDVELRCDPISGHTALYWYRQSLGQGLEFLIYFQGNSAPDKSGLPSDRFSAERTGGSVSTLTIQRTQQEDSAVYLCASSPRTSGSYEQFFGPGTRLTVL.

The rearrangement uses TRBV7-2 and TRBJ2-1; TRBD2 matches 7 bases. After removal of 1 base from V and 3 bases from J, the junction contained 3 bases not matched to a gene. CDR3 length: 15 residues. Germline CDR1 SGHTA, CDR2 FQGNSA. CDR3 nucleotides: TGTGCCAGCAGCTTAGGGCTAGCGGACTACAATGAGCAGTTCTTC. Protein product: CASSLGLADYNEQFF.